These T cell receptor beta chains were read from a single sample in a study of blood T cell repertoires in COVID-19. Data came from immunoSEQ multiplex PCR; TCRdb stores just in-frame clones and leaves some out. The table includes some 300,000 clones, about 88% detected once. Sequencing was performed on peripheral blood. Every receptor here comes from a man between 65 and 85 years old with acute or convalescent COVID-19. The CDR3 runs from the conserved cysteine through the conserved F or W. The D gene is left open where the match is weak. Only part of the rows carry a size: once, few, many, or a class if the clone is expanded.

D	V	size	J	length	DNA	CDR3
-	TRBV28	-	TRBJ1-6	13	TGTGCCAGCAGTTCCTCAGTGGTCTCTCCCCTCCACTTT	CASSSSVVSPLHF
-	TRBV7-9	-	TRBJ1-6	15	TGTGCCAGCAGCCCGGGGGGATTCTATAATTCACCCCTCCACTTT	CASSPGGFYNSPLHF
-	TRBV24-1	-	TRBJ2-2	16	TGTGCCACCAGTGAGGTACTAGTTGAAAGCACCGGGGAGCTGTTTTTT	CATSEVLVESTGELFF
-	TRBV5-1	-	TRBJ2-5	16	TGCGCCAGCACAACTGGGCGGGGACCTACACAAGAGACCCAGTACTTC	CASTTGRGPTQETQYF
-	TRBV9	-	TRBJ1-3	15	TGTGCCAGCAGCGTATTGGGGGGCTCTGGAAACACCATATATTTT	CASSVLGGSGNTIYF
-	TRBV12-2	-	TRBJ2-3	12	TGTGCAAGTCGCGCCTTCGCATGCGGGCCGTATTTT	CASRAFACGPYF
-	TRBV18	-	TRBJ2-7	14	TGTGCCAGCTCACCACCTTTAACTAGTAGCGAGCAGTACTTC	CASSPPLTSSEQYF
-	TRBV6-5	-	TRBJ2-7	15	TGTGCCAGCAGTTACTCGCGAGGTATCTCCTACGAGCAGTACTTC	CASSYSRGISYEQYF
-	TRBV7-2	-	TRBJ1-1	15	TGTGCCAGCAGCCTCCCCCCCAGGGGCGGATTGGGTGCTTTCTTT	CASSLPPRGGLGAFF
TRBD2	TRBV10-3	once	TRBJ2-5	14	TGTGCCATCAGTGAGGGGAGTAGCGGGGAGACCCAGTACTTC	CAISEGSSGETQYF
TRBD2	TRBV19	-	TRBJ2-5	14	TGTGCCAGTAGCACGACTAGCGGGGCCTCGACCCAGTACTTC	CASSTTSGASTQYF
-	TRBV28	-	TRBJ1-4	14	TGTGGCACCACTGGAGATGCAACTAATGAAAAACTGTTTTTT	CGTTGDATNEKLFF
TRBD2	TRBV6-6	-	TRBJ2-7	15	TGTGCCAGCGCCCAGCTAGCGGGAGTACGGGACGAGCAGTACTTC	CASAQLAGVRDEQYF
TRBD1	TRBV5-1	-	TRBJ2-3	17	TGCGCCAGCAGCTTGGCTCGGACAGGGGGGTCAGAAGATACGCAGTATTTT	CASSLARTGGSEDTQYF
TRBD1	TRBV29-1	-	TRBJ1-3	12	TGCAGCGTGACAGGGGACGGAAACACCATATATTTT	CSVTGDGNTIYF
TRBD1	TRBV4-1	-	TRBJ2-1	17	TGCGCCAGCAGCCAAGATCCCGACAGGGTGGGCTACAATGAGCAGTTCTTC	CASSQDPDRVGYNEQFF
TRBD2	TRBV28	-	TRBJ2-3	15	TGTGCCACCACGGGGGCTAGCGGGTTGACAGATACGCAGTATTTT	CATTGASGLTDTQYF
-	TRBV11-2	-	TRBJ2-3	15	TGTGCCAGCAGCTTATCGCGTCAGGAGGCAGATACGCAGTATTTT	CASSLSRQEADTQYF
TRBD1	TRBV10-3	-	TRBJ2-2	15	TGTGCCATCAGTTGGACAGGGGGCGTAGGCGGGGAGCTGTTTTTT	CAISWTGGVGGELFF
-	TRBV5-6	few	TRBJ2-3	14	TGTGCCAGCAGCTTGCGACACGGTGAGGATACGCAGTATTTT	CASSLRHGEDTQYF
-	TRBV3-1/TRBV3-2	once	TRBJ2-3	16	TGTGCCAGCAGCCCCATCGGCGGGGCTGGCACAGATACGCAGTATTTT	CASSPIGGAGTDTQYF
TRBD1	TRBV6-2/TRBV6-3	-	TRBJ2-7	15	TGTGCCAGCAGTTACGCCGGGACAGGACACTACGAGCAGTACTTC	CASSYAGTGHYEQYF
-	TRBV23-1	-	TRBJ1-2	13	TGCGCCAGCAGTCATGCGGTGTTCTATGGCTACACCTTC	CASSHAVFYGYTF
-	TRBV19	-	TRBJ2-3	14	TGTGCCAGTATGCAGGCAGGGGTGACAGATACGCAGTATTTT	CASMQAGVTDTQYF
-	TRBV14	-	TRBJ2-3	11	TGTGCCAGCAGCCCACTTGATACGCAGTATTTT	CASSPLDTQYF
TRBD2	TRBV19	-	TRBJ2-3	17	TGTGCCAGTAAAAAGGCGCTAGCGGGAGCTCTGGGGGATACGCAGTATTTT	CASKKALAGALGDTQYF
TRBD2	TRBV5-1	-	TRBJ2-1	15	TGCGCCAGCAGCTTGGCGGTAGCGGGTCTCAGTGAGCAGTTCTTC	CASSLAVAGLSEQFF
-	TRBV4-1	-	TRBJ2-3	15	TGCGCCAGCAGCCCCTTGGGGGGGCGGACAGATACGCAGTATTTT	CASSPLGGRTDTQYF
-	TRBV9	-	TRBJ2-5	14	TGTGCCAGCAGCCCCACGGGGTCTTCACAGACCCAGTACTTC	CASSPTGSSQTQYF
TRBD1	TRBV29-1	-	TRBJ2-4	13	TGCAGCGTTGTGAGGGGGCGAGGAGACATTCAGTACTTC	CSVVRGRGDIQYF
-	TRBV7-8	-	TRBJ1-2	16	TGTGCCAGCAGCTTACTGGGACAAGGGTCGCGCTATGGCTACACCTTC	CASSLLGQGSRYGYTF
-	TRBV6-5	-	TRBJ2-2	13	TGTGCCAGCAAAATTCAGGCCACCGGGGAGCTGTTTTTT	CASKIQATGELFF
-	TRBV6-5	-	TRBJ1-2	13	TGTGCCAGCAGCGGGACGGGACTTTATGGCTACACCTTC	CASSGTGLYGYTF
TRBD2	TRBV6-5	-	TRBJ2-7	15	TGTGCCAGCAGTTACCAATATACTAGCGGGTACGAGCAGTACTTC	CASSYQYTSGYEQYF
-	TRBV7-2	-	TRBJ1-6	15	TGTGCCAGCAGCCCTAGGCAGGGAAATTTTTCACCCCTCCACTTT	CASSPRQGNFSPLHF
-	TRBV3-1/TRBV3-2	-	TRBJ2-2	11	TGTGCCAGCGGTCTAACCGGGGAGCTGTTTTTT	CASGLTGELFF
TRBD2	TRBV19	once	TRBJ2-7	14	TGTGCCAGTAGTGAGACTAGCGGGACCTACGAGCAGTACTTC	CASSETSGTYEQYF
-	TRBV19	-	TRBJ1-6	13	TGTGCCAGTAGTAACGGAGTAGATTCACCCCTCCACTTT	CASSNGVDSPLHF
-	TRBV7-2	-	TRBJ1-2	12	TGTGCCAGCAGCTTAGACCTGGCTGGCTACACCTTC	CASSLDLAGYTF
-	TRBV4-3	-	TRBJ2-7	14	TGCGCCAGCAGCCACAATGGCAAATCCTACGAGCAGTACTTC	CASSHNGKSYEQYF
TRBD2	TRBV28	-	TRBJ2-7	15	TGTGCCAGCAGTTTGCCCGCGGGGGGCTCCTACGAGCAGTACTTC	CASSLPAGGSYEQYF
TRBD1	TRBV5-1	-	TRBJ1-2	14	TGCGCCAGCAGCTTGTCCGGACAGGGTGAGGGCTACACCTTC	CASSLSGQGEGYTF
-	TRBV5-1	-	TRBJ1-1	15	TGCGCCAGCAGCGGGAGAGCGGGGGCGACCACTGAAGCTTTCTTT	CASSGRAGATTEAFF
-	TRBV5-1	-	TRBJ2-5	13	TGCGCCAGCAGCTTGGATTTACAAGAGACCCAGTACTTC	CASSLDLQETQYF
-	TRBV6-2/TRBV6-3	-	TRBJ2-1	13	TGTGCCAGCAGTTACTCACGACAAAATGAGCAGTTCTTC	CASSYSRQNEQFF
-	TRBV19	-	TRBJ2-3	13	TGTGCCAGTAGTATTGACAGAACAGATACGCAGTATTTT	CASSIDRTDTQYF
TRBD1	TRBV28	-	TRBJ1-6	16	TGTGCCAGCAGTCCATCCGGGACAGGCGGTTATTCACCCCTCCACTTT	CASSPSGTGGYSPLHF
-	TRBV6-6	-	TRBJ1-3	14	TGTGCCGAGGGGGATGGAAGCTCTGGAAACACCATATATTTT	CAEGDGSSGNTIYF
-	TRBV4-2	-	TRBJ2-7	14	TGTGCCAGCAGCCAAGATGCCAGGACCTACGAGCAGTACTTC	CASSQDARTYEQYF